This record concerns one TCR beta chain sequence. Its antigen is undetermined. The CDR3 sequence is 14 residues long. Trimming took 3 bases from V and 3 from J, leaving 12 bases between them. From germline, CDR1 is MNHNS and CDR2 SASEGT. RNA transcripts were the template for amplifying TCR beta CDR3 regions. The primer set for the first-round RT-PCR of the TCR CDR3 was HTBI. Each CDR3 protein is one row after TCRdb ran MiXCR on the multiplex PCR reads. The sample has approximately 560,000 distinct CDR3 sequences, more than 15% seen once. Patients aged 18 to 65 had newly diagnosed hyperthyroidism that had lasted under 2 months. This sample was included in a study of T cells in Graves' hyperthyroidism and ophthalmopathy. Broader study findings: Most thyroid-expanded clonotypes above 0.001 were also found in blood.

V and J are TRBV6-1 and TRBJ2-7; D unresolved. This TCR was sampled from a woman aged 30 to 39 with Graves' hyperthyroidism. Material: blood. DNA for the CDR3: TGTGCCAGCAGTGACTACGCCGCCTTCTACGAGCAGTACTTC. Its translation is CASSDYAAFYEQYF.